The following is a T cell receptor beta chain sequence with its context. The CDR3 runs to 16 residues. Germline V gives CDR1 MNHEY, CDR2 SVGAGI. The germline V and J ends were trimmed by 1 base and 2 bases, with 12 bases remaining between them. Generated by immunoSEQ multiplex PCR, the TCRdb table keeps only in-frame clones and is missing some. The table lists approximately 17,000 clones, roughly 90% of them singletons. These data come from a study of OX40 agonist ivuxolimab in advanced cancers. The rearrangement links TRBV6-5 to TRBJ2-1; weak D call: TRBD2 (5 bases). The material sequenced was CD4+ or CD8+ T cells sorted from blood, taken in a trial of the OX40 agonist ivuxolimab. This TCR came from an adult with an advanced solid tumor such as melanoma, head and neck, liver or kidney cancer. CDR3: CASSYLGSLPYNEQFF. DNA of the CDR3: TGTGCCAGCAGTTACTTGGGGAGTCTCCCCTACAATGAGCAGTTCTTC.